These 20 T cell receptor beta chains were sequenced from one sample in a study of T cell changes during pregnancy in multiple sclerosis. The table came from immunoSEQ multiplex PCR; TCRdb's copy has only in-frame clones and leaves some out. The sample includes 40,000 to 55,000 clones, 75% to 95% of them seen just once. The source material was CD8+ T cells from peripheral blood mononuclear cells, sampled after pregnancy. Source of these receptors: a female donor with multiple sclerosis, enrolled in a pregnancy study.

Here the CDR3 reads CASSQGGVNEQYF. The CDR3 bases are TGTGCCAGCAGCCAAGGAGGTGTGAACGAGCAGTACTTC. The V gene is TRBV4-2, the J gene TRBJ2-7; D unresolved. Trimming removed 1 base at V and 5 bases at J, with 9 bases between. CDR3 length equals 13 residues. Germline-derived CDR1 and CDR2 are LGHNA and YNFKEQ.

The CDR3 sequence: CASSSGSTEQFF. The DNA for the CDR3 is TGTGCCAGCTCTAGCGGGAGTACTGAGCAGTTCTTC. The J gene is TRBJ2-1, the V gene TRBV14; the match to TRBD2 covers 10 bases. The CDR3 spans 12 residues. Germline trimming cut 8 bases from V and 9 bases from J; bases unmatched to any gene: 4. Looked up from germline, CDR1 is SGHDN and CDR2 is FVKESK.

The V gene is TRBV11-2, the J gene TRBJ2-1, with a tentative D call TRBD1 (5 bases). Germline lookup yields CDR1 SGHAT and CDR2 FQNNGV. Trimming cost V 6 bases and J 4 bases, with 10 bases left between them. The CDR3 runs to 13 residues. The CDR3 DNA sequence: TGTGCCAGCAGTCCGGACACTTACAATGAGCAGTTCTTC. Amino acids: CASSPDTYNEQFF.

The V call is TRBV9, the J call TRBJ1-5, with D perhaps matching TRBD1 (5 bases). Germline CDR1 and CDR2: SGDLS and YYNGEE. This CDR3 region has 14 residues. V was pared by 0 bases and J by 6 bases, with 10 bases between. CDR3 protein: CASSVGGAGQPQHF. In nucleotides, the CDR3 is TGTGCCAGCAGCGTAGGGGGCGCCGGTCAGCCCCAGCATTTT.

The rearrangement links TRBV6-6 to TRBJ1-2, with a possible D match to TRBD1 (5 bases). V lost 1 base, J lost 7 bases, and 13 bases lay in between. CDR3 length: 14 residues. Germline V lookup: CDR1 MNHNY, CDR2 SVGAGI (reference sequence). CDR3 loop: CASSYFQGGSGYTF. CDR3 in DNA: TGTGCCAGCAGTTACTTCCAGGGAGGGAGTGGCTACACCTTC.

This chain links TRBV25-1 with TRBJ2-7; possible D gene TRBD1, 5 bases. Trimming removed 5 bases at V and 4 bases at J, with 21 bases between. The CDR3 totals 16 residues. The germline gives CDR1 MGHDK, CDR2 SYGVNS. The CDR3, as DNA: TGTGCCAGCAGTAAGAAAAGCAATCAGGGCTCGTACGAGCAGTACTTC. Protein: CASSKKSNQGSYEQYF.

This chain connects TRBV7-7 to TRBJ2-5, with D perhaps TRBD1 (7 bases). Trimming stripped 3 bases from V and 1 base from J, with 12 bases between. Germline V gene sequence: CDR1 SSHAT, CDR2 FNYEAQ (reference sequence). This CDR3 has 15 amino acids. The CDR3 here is CASSFRQGLQETQYF. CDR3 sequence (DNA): TGTGCCAGCAGCTTTCGACAGGGACTCCAAGAGACCCAGTACTTC.

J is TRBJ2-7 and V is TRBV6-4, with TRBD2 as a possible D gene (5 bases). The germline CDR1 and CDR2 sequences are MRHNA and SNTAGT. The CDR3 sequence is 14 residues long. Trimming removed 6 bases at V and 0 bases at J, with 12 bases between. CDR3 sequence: CASSEGASSYEQYF. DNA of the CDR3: TGTGCCAGCAGCGAGGGAGCGAGCTCCTACGAGCAGTACTTC.

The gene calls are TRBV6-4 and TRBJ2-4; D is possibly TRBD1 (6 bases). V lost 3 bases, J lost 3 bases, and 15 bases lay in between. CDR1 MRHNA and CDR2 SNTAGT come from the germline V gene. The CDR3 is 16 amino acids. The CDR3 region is CASSETAGDGKNIQYF. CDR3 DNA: TGTGCCAGCAGTGAGACGGCAGGGGATGGCAAAAACATTCAGTACTTC.

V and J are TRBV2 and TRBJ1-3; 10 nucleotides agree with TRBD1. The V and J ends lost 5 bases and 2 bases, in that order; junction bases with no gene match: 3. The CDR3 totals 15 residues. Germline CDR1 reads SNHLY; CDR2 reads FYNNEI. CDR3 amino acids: CASSKDRGTGNTIYF. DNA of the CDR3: TGTGCCAGCAGTAAGGACAGGGGGACTGGAAACACCATATATTTT.

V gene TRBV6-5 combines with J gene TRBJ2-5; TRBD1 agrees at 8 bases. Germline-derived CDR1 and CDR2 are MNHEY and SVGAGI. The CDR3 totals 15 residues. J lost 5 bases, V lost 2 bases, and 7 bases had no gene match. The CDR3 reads CASSYTRGRVETQYF. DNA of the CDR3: TGTGCCAGCAGTTACACCAGGGGGCGCGTCGAGACCCAGTACTTC.

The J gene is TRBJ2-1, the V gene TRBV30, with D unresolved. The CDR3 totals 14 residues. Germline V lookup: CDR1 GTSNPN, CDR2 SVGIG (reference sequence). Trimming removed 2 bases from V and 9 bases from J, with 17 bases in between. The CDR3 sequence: CAWSYSQISGEQFF. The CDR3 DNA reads TGTGCCTGGAGTTATAGCCAGATATCGGGTGAGCAGTTCTTC.

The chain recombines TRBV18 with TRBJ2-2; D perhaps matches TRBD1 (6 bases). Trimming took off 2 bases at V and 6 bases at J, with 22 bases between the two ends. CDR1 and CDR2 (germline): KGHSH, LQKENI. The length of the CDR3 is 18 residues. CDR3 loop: CASSPGFRRVRGAGELFF. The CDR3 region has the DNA TGTGCCAGCTCACCAGGTTTCAGGCGTGTCAGGGGAGCCGGGGAGCTGTTTTTT.

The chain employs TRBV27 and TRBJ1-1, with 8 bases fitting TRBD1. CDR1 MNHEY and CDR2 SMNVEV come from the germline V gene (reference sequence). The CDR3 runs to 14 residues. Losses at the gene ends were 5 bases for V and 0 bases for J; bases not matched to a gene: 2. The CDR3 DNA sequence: TGTGCCAGCAGTGGGGACAGGATGAACACTGAAGCTTTCTTT. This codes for CASSGDRMNTEAFF.

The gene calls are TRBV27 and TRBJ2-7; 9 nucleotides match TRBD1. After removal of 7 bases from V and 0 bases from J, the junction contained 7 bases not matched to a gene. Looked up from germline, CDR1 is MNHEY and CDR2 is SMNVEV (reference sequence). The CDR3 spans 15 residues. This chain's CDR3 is CASTWTGDSSYEQYF. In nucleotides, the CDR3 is TGTGCCAGCACCTGGACAGGGGACAGCTCCTACGAGCAGTACTTC.

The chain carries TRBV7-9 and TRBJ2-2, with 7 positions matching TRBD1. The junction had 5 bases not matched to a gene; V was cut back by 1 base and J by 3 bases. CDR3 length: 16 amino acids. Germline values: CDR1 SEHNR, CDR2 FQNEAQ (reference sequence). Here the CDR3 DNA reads TGTGCCAGCAGCTTAGGCGGACAGGACTACACCGGGGAGCTGTTTTTT. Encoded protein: CASSLGGQDYTGELFF.

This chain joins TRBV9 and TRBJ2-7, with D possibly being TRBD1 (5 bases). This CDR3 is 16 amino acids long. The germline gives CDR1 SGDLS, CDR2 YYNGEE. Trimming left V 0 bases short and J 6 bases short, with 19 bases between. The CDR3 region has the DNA TGTGCCAGCAGCGTAGAAGAAGGGGCCGGGTCTTCCGAGCAGTACTTC. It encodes CASSVEEGAGSSEQYF. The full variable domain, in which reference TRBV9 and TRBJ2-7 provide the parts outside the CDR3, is DSGVTQTPKHLITATGQRVTLRCSPRSGDLSVYWYQQSLDQGLQFLIQYYNGEERAKGNILERFSAQQFPDLHSELNLSSLELGDSALYFCASSVEEGAGSSEQYFGPGTRLTVT.

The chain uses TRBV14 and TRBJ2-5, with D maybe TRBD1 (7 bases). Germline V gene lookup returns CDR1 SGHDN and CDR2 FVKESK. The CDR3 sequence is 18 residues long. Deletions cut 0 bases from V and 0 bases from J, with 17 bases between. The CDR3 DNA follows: TGTGCCAGCAGCCAAGACACCCAGGGGGTAGCGGACCAAGAGACCCAGTACTTC. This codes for CASSQDTQGVADQETQYF. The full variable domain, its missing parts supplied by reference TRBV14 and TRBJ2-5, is EAGVTQFPSHSVIEKGQTVTLRCDPISGHDNLYWYRRVMGKEIKFLLHFVKESKQDESGMPNNRFLAERTGGTYSTLKVQPAELEDSGVYFCASSQDTQGVADQETQYFGPGTRLLVL.

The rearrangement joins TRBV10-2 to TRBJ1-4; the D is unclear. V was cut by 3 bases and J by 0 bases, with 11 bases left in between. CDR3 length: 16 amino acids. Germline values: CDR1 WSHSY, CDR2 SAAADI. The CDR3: CASSDRVMSTNEKLFF. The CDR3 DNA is TGCGCCAGCAGTGACCGCGTTATGTCAACTAATGAAAAACTGTTTTTT.

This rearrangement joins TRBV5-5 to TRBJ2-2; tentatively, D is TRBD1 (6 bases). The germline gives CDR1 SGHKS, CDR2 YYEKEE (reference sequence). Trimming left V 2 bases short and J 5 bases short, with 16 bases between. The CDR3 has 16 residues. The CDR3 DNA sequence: TGTGCCAGCAGCTTAGGAGAGCAGGGGTTAACCGGGGAGCTGTTTTTT. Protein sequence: CASSLGEQGLTGELFF.